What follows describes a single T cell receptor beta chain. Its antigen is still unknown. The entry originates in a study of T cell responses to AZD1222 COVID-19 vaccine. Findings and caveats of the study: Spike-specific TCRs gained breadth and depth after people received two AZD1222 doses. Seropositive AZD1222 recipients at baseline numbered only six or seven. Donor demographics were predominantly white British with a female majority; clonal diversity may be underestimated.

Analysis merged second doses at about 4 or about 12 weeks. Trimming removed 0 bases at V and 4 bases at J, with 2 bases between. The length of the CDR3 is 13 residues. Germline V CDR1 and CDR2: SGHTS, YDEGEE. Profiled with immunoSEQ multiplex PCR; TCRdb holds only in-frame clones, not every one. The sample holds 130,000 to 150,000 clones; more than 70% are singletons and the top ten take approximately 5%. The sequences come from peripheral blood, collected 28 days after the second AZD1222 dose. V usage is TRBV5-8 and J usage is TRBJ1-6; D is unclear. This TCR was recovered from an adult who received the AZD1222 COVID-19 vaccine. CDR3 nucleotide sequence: TGTGCCAGCAGCTTGGGATATAATTCACCCCTCCACTTT. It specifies CASSLGYNSPLHF.